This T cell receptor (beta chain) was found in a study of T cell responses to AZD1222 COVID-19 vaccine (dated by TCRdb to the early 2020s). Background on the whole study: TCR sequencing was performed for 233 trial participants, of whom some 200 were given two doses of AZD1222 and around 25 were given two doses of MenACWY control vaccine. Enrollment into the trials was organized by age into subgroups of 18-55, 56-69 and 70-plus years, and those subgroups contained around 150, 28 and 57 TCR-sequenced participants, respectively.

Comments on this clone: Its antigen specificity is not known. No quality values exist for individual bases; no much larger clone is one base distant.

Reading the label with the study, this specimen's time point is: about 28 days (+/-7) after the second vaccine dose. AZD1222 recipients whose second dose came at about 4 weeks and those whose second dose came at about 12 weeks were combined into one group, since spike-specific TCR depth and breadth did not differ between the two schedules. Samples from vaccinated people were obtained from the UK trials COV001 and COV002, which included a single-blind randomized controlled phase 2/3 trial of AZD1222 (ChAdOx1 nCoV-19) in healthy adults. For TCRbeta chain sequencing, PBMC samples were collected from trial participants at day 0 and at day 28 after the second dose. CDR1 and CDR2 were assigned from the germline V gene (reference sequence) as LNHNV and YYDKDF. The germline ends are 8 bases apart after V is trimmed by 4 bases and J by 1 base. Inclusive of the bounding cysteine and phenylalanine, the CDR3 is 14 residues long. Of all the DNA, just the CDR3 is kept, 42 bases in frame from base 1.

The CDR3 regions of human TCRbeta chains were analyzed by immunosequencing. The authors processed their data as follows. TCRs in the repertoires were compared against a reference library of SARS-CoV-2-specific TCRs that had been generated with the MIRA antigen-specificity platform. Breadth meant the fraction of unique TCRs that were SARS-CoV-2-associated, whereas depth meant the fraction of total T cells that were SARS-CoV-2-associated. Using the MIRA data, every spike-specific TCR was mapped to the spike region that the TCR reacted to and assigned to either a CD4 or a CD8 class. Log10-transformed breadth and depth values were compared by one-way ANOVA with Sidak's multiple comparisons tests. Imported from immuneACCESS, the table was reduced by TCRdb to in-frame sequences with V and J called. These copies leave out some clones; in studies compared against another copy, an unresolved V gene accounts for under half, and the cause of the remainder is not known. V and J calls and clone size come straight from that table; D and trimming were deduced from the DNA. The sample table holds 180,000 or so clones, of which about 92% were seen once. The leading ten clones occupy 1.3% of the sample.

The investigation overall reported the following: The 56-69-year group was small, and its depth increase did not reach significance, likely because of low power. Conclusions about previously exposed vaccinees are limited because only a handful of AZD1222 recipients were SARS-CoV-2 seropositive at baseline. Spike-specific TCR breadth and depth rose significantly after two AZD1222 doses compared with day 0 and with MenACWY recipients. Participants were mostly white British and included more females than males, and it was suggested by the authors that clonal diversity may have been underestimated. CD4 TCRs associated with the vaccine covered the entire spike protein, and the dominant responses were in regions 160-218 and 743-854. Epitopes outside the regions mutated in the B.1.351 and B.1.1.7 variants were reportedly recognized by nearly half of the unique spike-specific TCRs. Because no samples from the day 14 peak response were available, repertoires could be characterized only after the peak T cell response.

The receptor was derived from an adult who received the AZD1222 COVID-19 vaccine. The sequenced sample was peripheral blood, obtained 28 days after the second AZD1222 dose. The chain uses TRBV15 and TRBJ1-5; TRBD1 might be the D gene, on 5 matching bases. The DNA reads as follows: TGTGCCACCAGCACAGGGTTCAGCAATCAGCCCCAGCATTTT. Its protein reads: CATSTGFSNQPQHF. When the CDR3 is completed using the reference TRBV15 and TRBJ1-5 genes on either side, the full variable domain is DAMVIQNPRYQVTQFGKPVTLSCSQTLNHNVMYWYQQKSSQAPKLLFHYYDKDFNNEADTPDNFQSRRPNTSFCFLDIRSPGLGDTAMYLCATSTGFSNQPQHFGDGTRLSIL.